This paragraph reports one T cell receptor beta chain. Method: immunoSEQ multiplex PCR; TCRdb's copy keeps in-frame clones and lacks some. The table shows under 300,000 clones, with more than 75% occurring only once. This sample stems from a study of blood T cell repertoires in COVID-19. In terms of age and location, participants ranged from roughly 18 to 95 years and lived in about two dozen US areas. The specimen was PBMCs or T cells enriched from blood (not recorded which). The receptor comes from a woman aged 50 to 60 who had recovered from COVID-19.

CDR3 sequence (DNA): TGTGCCAGCTCAACTACCGGGACAGGGGGCCAGCCCCAGCATTTT. It translates to CASSTTGTGGQPQHF. The rearrangement joins TRBV18 to TRBJ1-5; 12 bases map to TRBD1. The length of the CDR3 is 15 residues. J lost 7 bases, V lost 5 bases, and 6 bases had no gene match. Germline-derived CDR1 and CDR2 are KGHSH and LQKENI.